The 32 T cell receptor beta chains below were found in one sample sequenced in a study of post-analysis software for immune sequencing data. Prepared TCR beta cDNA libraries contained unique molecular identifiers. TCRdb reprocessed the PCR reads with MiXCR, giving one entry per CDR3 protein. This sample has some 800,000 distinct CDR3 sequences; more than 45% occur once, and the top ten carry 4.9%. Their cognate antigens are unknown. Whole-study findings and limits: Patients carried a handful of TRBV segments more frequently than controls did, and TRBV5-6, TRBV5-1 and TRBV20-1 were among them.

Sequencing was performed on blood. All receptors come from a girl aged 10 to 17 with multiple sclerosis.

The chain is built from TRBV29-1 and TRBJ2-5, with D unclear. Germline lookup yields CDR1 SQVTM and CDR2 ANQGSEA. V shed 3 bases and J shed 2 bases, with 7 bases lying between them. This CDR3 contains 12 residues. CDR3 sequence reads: CSVEEQQETQYF. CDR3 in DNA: TGCAGCGTTGAGGAGCAGCAAGAGACCCAGTACTTC. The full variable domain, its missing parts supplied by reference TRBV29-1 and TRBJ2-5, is SAVISQKPSRDICQRGTSLTIQCQVDSQVTMMFWYRQQPGQSLTLIATANQGSEATYESGFVIDKFPISRPNLTFSTLTVSNMSPEDSSIYLCSVEEQQETQYFGPGTRLLVL.

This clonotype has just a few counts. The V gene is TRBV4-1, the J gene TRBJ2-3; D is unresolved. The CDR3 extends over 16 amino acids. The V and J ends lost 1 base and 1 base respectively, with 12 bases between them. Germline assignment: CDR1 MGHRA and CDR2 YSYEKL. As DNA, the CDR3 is TGCGCCAGCAGCCAAGTATTGCGGAGCCGCACAGATACGCAGTATTTT. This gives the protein CASSQVLRSRTDTQYF.

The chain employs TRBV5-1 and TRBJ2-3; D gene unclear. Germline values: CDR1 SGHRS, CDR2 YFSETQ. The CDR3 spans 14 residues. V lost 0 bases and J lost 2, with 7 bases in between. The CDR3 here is CASSLVTLTDTQYF. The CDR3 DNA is TGCGCCAGCAGCTTGGTGACGCTCACAGATACGCAGTATTTT.

CDR3 in DNA: TGCAGCGTCCCCCGAGGGGGGGTCTCCTACAATGAGCAGTTCTTC. This sequence encodes CSVPRGGVSYNEQFF. The rearrangement uses TRBV29-1 and TRBJ2-1; D possibly corresponds to TRBD2 (7 bases). Trimming removed 6 bases at V and 0 bases at J, with 15 bases between. CDR1 is SQVTM and CDR2 is ANQGSEA in the germline V gene. This CDR3 comprises 15 residues.

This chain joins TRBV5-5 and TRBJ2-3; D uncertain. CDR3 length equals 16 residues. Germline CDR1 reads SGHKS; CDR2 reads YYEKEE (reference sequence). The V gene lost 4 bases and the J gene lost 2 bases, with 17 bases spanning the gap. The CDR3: CASSPSPGSYTDTQYF. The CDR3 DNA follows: TGTGCCAGCAGCCCATCCCCGGGCTCGTACACAGATACGCAGTATTTT.

The CDR3 protein is CASSTGRSTDTQYF. The CDR3, as DNA: TGTGCCAGCAGTACCGGACGAAGCACAGATACGCAGTATTTT. The chain combines TRBV5-6 with TRBJ2-3; the D is unclear. Trimming removed 5 bases from V and 0 bases from J, with 10 bases in between. Per germline, CDR1 SGHDT and CDR2 YYEEEE. The CDR3 contains 14 residues.

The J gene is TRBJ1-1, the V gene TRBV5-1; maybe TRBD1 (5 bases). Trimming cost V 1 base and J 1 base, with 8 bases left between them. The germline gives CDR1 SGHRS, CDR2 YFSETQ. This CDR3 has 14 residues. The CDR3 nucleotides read TGCGCCAGCAGCTTGTATGGGGGGAACACTGAAGCTTTCTTT. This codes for CASSLYGGNTEAFF. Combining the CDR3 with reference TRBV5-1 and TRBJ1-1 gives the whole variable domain KAGVTQTPRYLIKTRGQQVTLSCSPISGHRSVSWYQQTPGQGLQFLFEYFSETQRNKGNFPGRFSGRQFSNSRSEMNVSTLELGDSALYLCASSLYGGNTEAFFGQGTRLTVV.

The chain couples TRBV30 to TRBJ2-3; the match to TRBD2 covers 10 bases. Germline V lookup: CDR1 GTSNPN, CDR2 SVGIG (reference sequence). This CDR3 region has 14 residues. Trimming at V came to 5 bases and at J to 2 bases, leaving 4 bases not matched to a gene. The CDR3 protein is CAWSGLAVTDTQYF. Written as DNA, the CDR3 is TGTGCCTGGTCCGGACTAGCGGTCACAGATACGCAGTATTTT.

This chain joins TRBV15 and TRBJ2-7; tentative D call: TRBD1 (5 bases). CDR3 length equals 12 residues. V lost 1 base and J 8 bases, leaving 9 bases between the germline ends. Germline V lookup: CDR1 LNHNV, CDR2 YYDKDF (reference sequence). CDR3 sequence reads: CATSRGLDKQYF. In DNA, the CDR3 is TGTGCCACCAGCAGAGGTCTGGACAAGCAGTACTTC.

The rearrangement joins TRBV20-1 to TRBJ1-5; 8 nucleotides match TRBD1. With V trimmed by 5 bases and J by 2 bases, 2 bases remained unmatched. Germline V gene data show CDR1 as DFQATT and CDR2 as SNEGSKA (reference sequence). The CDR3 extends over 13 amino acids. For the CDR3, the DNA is TGCAGTGCTGAGGGACAGGGCAATCAGCCCCAGCATTTT. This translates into CSAEGQGNQPQHF.

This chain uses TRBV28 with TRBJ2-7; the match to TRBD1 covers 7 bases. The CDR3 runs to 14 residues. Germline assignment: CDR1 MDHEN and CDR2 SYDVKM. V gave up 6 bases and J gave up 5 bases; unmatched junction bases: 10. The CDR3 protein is CASSPGQTLNEQYF. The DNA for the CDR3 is TGTGCCAGCAGCCCGGGACAGACCCTTAACGAGCAGTACTTC.

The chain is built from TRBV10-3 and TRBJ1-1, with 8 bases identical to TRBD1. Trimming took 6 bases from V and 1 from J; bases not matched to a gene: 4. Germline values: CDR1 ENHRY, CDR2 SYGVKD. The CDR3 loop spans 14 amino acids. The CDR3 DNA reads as TGTGCCATCAGGGACAGGGAGGCGAACACTGAAGCTTTCTTT. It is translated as CAIRDREANTEAFF.

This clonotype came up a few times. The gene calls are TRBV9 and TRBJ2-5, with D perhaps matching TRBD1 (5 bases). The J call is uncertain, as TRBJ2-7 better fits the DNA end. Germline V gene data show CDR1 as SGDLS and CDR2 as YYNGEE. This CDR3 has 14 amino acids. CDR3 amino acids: CASSVVPGTYEQYF. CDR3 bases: TGTGCCAGCAGCGTAGTTCCAGGGACCTACGAGCAGTACTTC.

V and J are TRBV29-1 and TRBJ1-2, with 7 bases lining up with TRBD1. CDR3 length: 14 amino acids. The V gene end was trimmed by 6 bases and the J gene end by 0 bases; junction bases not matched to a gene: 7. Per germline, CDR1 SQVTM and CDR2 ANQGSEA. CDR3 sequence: CSVGTAGANYGYTF. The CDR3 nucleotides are TGCAGCGTCGGGACAGCAGGGGCTAACTATGGCTACACCTTC. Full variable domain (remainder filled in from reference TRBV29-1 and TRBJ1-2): SAVISQKPSRDICQRGTSLTIQCQVDSQVTMMFWYRQQPGQSLTLIATANQGSEATYESGFVIDKFPISRPNLTFSTLTVSNMSPEDSSIYLCSVGTAGANYGYTFGSGTRLTVV.

The DNA for the CDR3 is TGTGCCAGCAGGAAGCTAGGGGGTCTGAACACTGAAGCTTTCTTT. Protein sequence: CASRKLGGLNTEAFF. This chain connects TRBV6-5 to TRBJ1-1; D might be TRBD1 (6 bases). The CDR3 runs 15 residues. Germline V lookup: CDR1 MNHEY, CDR2 SVGAGI. V gave up 6 bases and J gave up 0 bases, with 14 bases separating them.

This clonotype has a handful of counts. The CDR3 here is CATSDFGTSGNEQFF. CDR3 coding DNA: TGTGCCACCAGTGATTTTGGGACTAGCGGGAATGAGCAGTTCTTC. J is TRBJ2-1 and V is TRBV24-1, with TRBD2 identical over 12 bases. Germline trimming cut 1 base from V and 7 bases from J; bases unmatched to any gene: 1. Germline V gene data show CDR1 as KGHDR and CDR2 as SFDVKD. The CDR3 totals 15 residues.

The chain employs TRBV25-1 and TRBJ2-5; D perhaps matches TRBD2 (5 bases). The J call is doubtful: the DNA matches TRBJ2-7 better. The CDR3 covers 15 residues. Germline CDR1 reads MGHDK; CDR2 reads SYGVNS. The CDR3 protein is CASSPWGDQRHEQYF. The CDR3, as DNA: TGTGCCAGCAGTCCTTGGGGAGACCAACGGCACGAGCAGTACTTC.

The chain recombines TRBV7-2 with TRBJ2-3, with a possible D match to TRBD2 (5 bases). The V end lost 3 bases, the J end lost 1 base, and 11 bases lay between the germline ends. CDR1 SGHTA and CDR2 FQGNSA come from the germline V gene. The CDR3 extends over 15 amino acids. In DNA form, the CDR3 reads TGTGCCAGCAGCTTCGGTCGGGGAGGCACAGATACGCAGTATTTT. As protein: CASSFGRGGTDTQYF.

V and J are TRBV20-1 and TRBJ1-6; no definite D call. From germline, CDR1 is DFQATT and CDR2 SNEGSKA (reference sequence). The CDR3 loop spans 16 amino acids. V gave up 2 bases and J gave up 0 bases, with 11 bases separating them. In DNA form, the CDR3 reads TGCAGTGCTAGAATCCCGGGTAGCTCCTATAATTCACCCCTCCACTTT. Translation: CSARIPGSSYNSPLHF.

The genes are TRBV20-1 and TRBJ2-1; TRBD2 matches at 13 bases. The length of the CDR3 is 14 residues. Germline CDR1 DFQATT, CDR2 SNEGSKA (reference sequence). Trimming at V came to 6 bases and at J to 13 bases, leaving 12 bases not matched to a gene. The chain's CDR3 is CSAILAGGRSAQFF. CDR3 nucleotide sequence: TGCAGTGCGATACTAGCGGGAGGGCGCTCCGCTCAGTTCTTC.

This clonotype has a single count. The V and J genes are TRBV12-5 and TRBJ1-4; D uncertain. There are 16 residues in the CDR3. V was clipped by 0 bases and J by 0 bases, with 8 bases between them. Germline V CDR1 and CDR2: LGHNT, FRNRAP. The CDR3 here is CASGLVLGSTNEKLFF. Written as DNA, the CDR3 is TGTGCTAGTGGTTTGGTATTGGGCTCAACTAATGAAAAACTGTTTTTT.

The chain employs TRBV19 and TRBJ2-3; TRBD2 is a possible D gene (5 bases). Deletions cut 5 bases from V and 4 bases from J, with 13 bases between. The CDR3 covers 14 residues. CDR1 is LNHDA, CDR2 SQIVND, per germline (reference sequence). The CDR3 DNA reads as TGTGCCAGTAGTGTGGACTCCCGACCAGATACGCAGTATTTT. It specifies CASSVDSRPDTQYF.

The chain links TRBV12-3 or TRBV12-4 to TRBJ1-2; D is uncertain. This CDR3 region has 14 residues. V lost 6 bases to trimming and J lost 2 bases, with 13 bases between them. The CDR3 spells CASSPAGRNYGYTF. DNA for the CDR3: TGTGCCAGCAGCCCGGCAGGACGGAACTATGGCTACACCTTC.

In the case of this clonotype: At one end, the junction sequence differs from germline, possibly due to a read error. The CDR3 nucleotides are TGCAGTGCACGACGGGGCCTAACGAGGAGCAATCAGCCCCGGCATTTT. Translated, it gives CSARRGLTRSNQPRHF. The rearrangement uses TRBV20-1 and TRBJ1-5; D might be TRBD1 (5 bases). Germline V gene sequence: CDR1 DFQATT, CDR2 SNEGSKA (reference sequence). The CDR3 has 16 amino acids.

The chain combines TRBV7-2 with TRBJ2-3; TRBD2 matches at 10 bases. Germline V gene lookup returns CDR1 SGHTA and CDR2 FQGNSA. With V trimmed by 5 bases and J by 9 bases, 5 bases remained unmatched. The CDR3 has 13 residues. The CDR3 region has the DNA TGTGCCAGCAGCGGGTCTAGCGGGGGCACGCAGTATTTT. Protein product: CASSGSSGGTQYF. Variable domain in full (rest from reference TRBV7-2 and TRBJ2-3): GAGVSQSPSNKVTEKGKDVELRCDPISGHTALYWYRQSLGQGLEFLIYFQGNSAPDKSGLPSDRFSAERTGGSVSTLTIQRTQQEDSAVYLCASSGSSGGTQYFGPGTRLTVL.

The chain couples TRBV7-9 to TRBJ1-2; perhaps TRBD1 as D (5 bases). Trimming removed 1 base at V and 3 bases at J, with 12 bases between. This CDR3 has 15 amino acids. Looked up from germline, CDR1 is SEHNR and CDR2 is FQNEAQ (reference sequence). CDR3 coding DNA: TGTGCCAGCAGCTTAGATGGCAGGGCGGACTATGGCTACACCTTC. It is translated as CASSLDGRADYGYTF.

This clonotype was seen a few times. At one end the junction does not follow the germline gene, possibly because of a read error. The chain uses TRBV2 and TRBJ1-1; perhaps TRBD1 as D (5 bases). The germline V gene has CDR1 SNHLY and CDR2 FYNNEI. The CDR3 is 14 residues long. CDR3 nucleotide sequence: TGTGCCGGCAGCCTAGACAGCTCGAACACTGAAGCTTTCTTT. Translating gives CAGSLDSSNTEAFF.

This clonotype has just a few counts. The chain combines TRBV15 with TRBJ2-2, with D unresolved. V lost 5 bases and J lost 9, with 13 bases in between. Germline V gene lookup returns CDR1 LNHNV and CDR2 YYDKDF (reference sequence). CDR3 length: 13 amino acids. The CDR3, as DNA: TGTGCCACCAGCGGCGCACGGGTCCGGGAGCTGTTTTTT. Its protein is CATSGARVRELFF.

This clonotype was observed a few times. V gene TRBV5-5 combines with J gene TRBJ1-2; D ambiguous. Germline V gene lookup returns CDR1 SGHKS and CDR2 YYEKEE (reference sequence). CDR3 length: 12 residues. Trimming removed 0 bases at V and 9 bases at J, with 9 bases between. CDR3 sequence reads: CASSLAGFRYTF. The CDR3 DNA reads TGTGCCAGCAGCTTGGCTGGGTTTCGCTACACCTTC. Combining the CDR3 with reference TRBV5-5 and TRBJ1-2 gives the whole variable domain DAGVTQSPTHLIKTRGQQVTLRCSPISGHKSVSWYQQVLGQGPQFIFQYYEKEERGRGNFPDRFSARQFPNYSSELNVNALLLGDSALYLCASSLAGFRYTFGSGTRLTVV.

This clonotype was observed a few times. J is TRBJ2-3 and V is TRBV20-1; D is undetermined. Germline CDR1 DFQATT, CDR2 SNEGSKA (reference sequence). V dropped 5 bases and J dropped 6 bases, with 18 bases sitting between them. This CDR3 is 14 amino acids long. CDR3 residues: CSASSPNPGDTQYF. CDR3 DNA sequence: TGCAGTGCTTCATCCCCCAATCCTGGCGATACGCAGTATTTT.

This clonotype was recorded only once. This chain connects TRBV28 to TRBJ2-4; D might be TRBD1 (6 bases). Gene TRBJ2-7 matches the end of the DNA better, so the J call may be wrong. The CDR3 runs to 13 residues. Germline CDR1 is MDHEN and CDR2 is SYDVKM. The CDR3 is CASRDQGIHEQYF. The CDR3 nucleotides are TGTGCCAGCAGGGATCAGGGGATCCACGAGCAGTACTTC.

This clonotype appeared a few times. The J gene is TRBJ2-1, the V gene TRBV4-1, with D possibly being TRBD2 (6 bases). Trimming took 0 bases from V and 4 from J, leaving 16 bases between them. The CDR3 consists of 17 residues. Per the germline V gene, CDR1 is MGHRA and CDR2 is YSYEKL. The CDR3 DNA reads TGCGCCAGCAGCCAAGACAGCATGGGGGGTGGGTACAATGAGCAGTTCTTC. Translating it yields CASSQDSMGGGYNEQFF.